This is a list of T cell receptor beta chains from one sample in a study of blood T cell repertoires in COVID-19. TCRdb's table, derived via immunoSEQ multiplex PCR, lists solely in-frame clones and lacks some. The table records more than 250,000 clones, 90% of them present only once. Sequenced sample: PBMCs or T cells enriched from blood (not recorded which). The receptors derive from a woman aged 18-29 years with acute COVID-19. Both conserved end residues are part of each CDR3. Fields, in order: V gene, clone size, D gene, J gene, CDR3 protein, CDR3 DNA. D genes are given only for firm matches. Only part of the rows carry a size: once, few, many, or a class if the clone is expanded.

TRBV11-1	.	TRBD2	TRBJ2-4	CASSQGLVKSKNIQYF	TGTGCCAGCAGTCAAGGACTAGTCAAATCCAAAAACATTCAGTACTTC
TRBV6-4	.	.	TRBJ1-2	CASTLDSSGYTF	TGTGCCAGCACCCTAGACAGTAGTGGCTACACCTTC
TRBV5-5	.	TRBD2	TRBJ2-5	CASSLMASGGETQYF	TGTGCCAGCAGCTTGATGGCTAGCGGGGGAGAGACCCAGTACTTC
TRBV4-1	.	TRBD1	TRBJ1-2	CASSQSGTGDLYGYTF	TGCGCCAGCAGCCAATCCGGGACAGGGGATCTCTATGGCTACACCTTC
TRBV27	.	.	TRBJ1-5	CASSLFGKDTNQPQHF	TGTGCCAGCAGTTTATTCGGAAAGGACACGAATCAGCCCCAGCATTTT
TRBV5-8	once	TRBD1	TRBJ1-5	CASSPGQVPSQPQHF	TGTGCCAGCAGCCCCGGACAGGTCCCCAGTCAGCCCCAGCATTTT
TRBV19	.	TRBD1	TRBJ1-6	CASRTGTANSPLHF	TGTGCCAGTAGGACTGGGACAGCAAATTCACCCCTCCACTTT
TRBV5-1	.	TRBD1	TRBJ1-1	CASSLADRGSTEAFF	TGCGCCAGCAGCTTGGCGGACAGGGGTTCCACTGAAGCTTTCTTT
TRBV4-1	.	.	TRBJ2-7	CASSQGGSGEQYF	TGCGCCAGCAGCCAAGGGGGTAGCGGCGAGCAGTACTTC
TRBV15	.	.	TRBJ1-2	CATSSGSDSYGYTF	TGTGCCACCAGCAGTGGTTCAGATTCTTATGGCTACACCTTC
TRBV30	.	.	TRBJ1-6	CAWSEAGDSPLHF	TGTGCCTGGAGTGAGGCAGGGGATTCACCCCTCCACTTT
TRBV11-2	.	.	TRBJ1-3	CASSLGAAGNTIYF	TGTGCCAGCAGCTTAGGAGCTGCTGGAAACACCATATATTTT
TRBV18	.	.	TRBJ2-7	CASSPAGLHSYEQYF	TGTGCCAGCTCACCAGCGGGACTCCACTCCTACGAGCAGTACTTC
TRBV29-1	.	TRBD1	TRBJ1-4	CSVEAGTGDEKLFF	TGCAGCGTTGAAGCCGGGACAGGGGATGAAAAACTGTTTTTT
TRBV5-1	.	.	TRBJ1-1	CASRLTDTEAFF	TGCGCCAGCAGACTGACAGACACTGAAGCTTTCTTT
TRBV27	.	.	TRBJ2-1	CASSSILGLGGYNEQFF	TGTGCCAGCAGTTCGATCCTGGGCCTCGGGGGCTACAATGAGCAGTTCTTC
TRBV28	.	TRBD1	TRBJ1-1	CASSRPGTGSLLGTEAFF	TGTGCCAGCAGCCGTCCCGGGACAGGGTCTCTCCTGGGGACTGAAGCTTTCTTT
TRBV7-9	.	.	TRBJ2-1	CASSRTTSSLYNEQFF	TGTGCCAGCAGCCGCACCACTAGCTCCCTCTACAATGAGCAGTTCTTC
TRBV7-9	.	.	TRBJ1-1	CASRVPGARSEAFF	TGTGCCAGCAGAGTACCAGGGGCGCGATCTGAAGCTTTCTTT
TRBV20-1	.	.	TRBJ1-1	CSASRVRGNTEAFF	TGCAGTGCTAGTCGGGTCAGGGGGAACACTGAAGCTTTCTTT
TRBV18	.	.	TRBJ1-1	CASSEDTATEAFF	TGTGCCAGCTCAGAGGACACCGCAACTGAAGCTTTCTTT
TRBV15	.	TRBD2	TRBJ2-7	CATSPTSGAYEQYF	TGTGCCACCAGCCCCACTAGCGGGGCCTACGAGCAGTACTTC
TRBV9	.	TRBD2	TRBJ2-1	CASSLRLAGGFNEQFF	TGTGCCAGCAGCCTCCGACTAGCGGGAGGTTTTAATGAGCAGTTCTTC
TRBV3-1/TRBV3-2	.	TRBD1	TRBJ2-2	CASSQGDRGKNTGELFF	TGTGCCAGCAGCCAGGGGGACAGGGGGAAAAACACCGGGGAGCTGTTTTTT
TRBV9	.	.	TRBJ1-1	CASSVDGRGTEAFF	TGTGCCAGCAGCGTAGACGGCCGAGGGACTGAAGCTTTCTTT
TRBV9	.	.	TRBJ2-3	CASSVGVTSTDTQYF	TGTGCCAGCAGCGTAGGTGTTACTAGCACAGATACGCAGTATTTT
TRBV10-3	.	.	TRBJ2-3	CAISESPSDTQYF	TGTGCCATCAGTGAGTCGCCTAGTGATACGCAGTATTTT
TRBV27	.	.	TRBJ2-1	CASGLDSYNEQFF	TGTGCCAGCGGCTTGGACTCTTACAATGAGCAGTTCTTC